The 6 T cell receptor beta chains presented below share a single source sample, sequenced in a study of blood T cell repertoires in COVID-19 (dated by TCRdb to between 2020 and 2021). The library was built by means of the immunoSEQ multiplex PCR assay. Sourced from immuneACCESS, this table was stored by TCRdb with only in-frame sequences that have V and J called. A share of the clones is absent; for the studies checked, an unresolved V gene accounts for under half, and the remainder has no known explanation. The sample table lists about 78,000 clones, approximately 89% of them with a count of one. The leading ten clones occupy roughly 5% of the sample. Sequencing used peripheral blood. These receptors came from a man over 45 with active or convalescent COVID-19.

CDR3 DNA: TGTGCCAGTAGCAACAGGGGGCAAGAGACCCAGTACTTC. Translation gives CASSNRGQETQYF. The chain links TRBV19 to TRBJ2-5; 8 nucleotides agree with TRBD1. V was clipped by 6 bases and J by 2 bases; unmatched bases: 2. The CDR3 runs to 13 residues. Germline V gives CDR1 LNHDA, CDR2 SQIVND (reference sequence).

The sample holds one count of this clone. This rearrangement joins TRBV25-1 to TRBJ2-2; the match to TRBD1 covers 8 bases. J gave up 1 base and V 6 bases, and 4 bases lay outside the gene matches. Germline assignment: CDR1 MGHDK and CDR2 SYGVNS. This CDR3 spans 15 amino acids. CDR3 protein: CASSLTGVNTGELFF. DNA for the CDR3: TGTGCCAGCAGCTTGACAGGGGTGAACACCGGGGAGCTGTTTTTT.

The V call is TRBV6-5, the J call TRBJ1-2; the D gene is possibly TRBD1 (5 bases). The germline V gene encodes CDR1 MNHEY and CDR2 SVGAGI. Trimming left V 4 bases short and J 9 bases short, with 18 bases between. The CDR3 covers 14 residues. The CDR3 nucleotides read TGTGCCAGCAGTTCCCCGGGGGTAGTTTTTCGCTACACCTTC. This translates into CASSSPGVVFRYTF.

The CDR3 DNA reads as TGTGCCATCAGTGACTCAGACAGGGGATATCAGCCCCAGCATTTT. It encodes CAISDSDRGYQPQHF. The chain couples TRBV10-3 to TRBJ1-5, with 8 bases identical to TRBD1. V lost 3 bases to trimming and J lost 5 bases; unmatched junction nucleotides: 6. The germline V gene has CDR1 ENHRY and CDR2 SYGVKD. CDR3 size: 15 residues.

V gene TRBV10-2 combines with J gene TRBJ2-2, with D perhaps TRBD1 (6 bases). The CDR3 sequence is 14 residues long. Trimming cost V 1 base and J 6 bases, with 9 bases left between them. CDR1 and CDR2 from the germline V gene are WSHSY and SAAADI. Here the CDR3 DNA reads TGCGCCAGCAGTGAGTTTGGGGGCCCCGGGGAGCTGTTTTTT. It encodes CASSEFGGPGELFF.

Notes on this clone: This CDR3 is missing its conserved last phenylalanine or tryptophan, likely due to a read error. The DNA is omitted, as the CDR3 cannot be located on it reliably, and the CDR3 follows TCRdb's listing. The V call is TRBV14, the J call TRBJ2-7; TRBD2 is taken as the D call from the table, unchecked against the DNA. 8 amino acids form the CDR3, both terminal residues included. The V gene's germline CDR1 is SGHDN and CDR2 FVKESK. The CDR3 loop reads CASTRGWS.